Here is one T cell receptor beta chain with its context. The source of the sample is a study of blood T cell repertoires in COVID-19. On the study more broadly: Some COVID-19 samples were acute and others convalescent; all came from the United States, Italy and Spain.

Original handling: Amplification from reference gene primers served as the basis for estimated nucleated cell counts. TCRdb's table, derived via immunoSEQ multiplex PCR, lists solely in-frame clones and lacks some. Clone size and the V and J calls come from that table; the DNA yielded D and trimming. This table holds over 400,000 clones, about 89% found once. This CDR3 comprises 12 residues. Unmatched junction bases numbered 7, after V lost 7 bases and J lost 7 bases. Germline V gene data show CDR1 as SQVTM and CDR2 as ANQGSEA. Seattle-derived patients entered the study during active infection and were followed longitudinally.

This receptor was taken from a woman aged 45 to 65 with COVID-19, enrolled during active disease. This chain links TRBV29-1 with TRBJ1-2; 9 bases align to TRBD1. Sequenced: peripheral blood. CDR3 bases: TGCAGCGCGGGACAGGGAGACTTTGGCTACACCTTC. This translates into CSAGQGDFGYTF.